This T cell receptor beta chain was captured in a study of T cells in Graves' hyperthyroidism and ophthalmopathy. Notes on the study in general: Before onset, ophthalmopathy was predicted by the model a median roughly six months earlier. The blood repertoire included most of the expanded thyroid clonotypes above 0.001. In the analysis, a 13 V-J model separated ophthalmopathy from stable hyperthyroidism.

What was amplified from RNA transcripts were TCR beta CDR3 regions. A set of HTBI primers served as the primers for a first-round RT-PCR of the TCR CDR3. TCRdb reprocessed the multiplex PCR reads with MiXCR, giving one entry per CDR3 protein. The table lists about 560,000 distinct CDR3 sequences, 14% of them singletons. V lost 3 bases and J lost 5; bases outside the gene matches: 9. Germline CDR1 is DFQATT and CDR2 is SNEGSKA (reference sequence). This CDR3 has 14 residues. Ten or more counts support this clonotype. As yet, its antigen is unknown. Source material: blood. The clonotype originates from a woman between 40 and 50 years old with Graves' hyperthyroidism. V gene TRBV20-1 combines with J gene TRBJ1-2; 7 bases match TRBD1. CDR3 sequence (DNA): TGCAGTGCTAGGGACCAGACAGGGTCTTATGGCTACACCTTC. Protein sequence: CSARDQTGSYGYTF.